This TCR beta chain was obtained from a study of T cell changes during pregnancy in multiple sclerosis. The germline V gene encodes CDR1 MNHEY and CDR2 SVGAGI. With 0 bases clipped from V and 8 bases from J, the junction kept 8 bases outside the gene matches. This CDR3 has 16 residues. The method was immunoSEQ multiplex PCR; TCRdb's version includes in-frame clones alone and lacks a portion of them. Altogether tens of thousands of clones are present, roughly 93% being singletons, with the ten largest covering roughly 1%. The starting material was peripheral blood, obtained in the first trimester of pregnancy. This rearrangement joins TRBV6-5 to TRBJ2-1; TRBD2 matches at 9 bases. The source is a female donor with multiple sclerosis, enrolled in a pregnancy study. CDR3: CASSYSASGNGDEQFF. DNA for the CDR3: TGTGCCAGCAGTTACTCGGCTAGCGGGAATGGTGATGAGCAGTTCTTC.